This TCR beta chain derives from a study of blood T cell repertoires in COVID-19. Study at large: Sources were T cells, B-cell-depleted T cells, or PBMCs; the material itself was cDNA or gDNA.

There are 14 residues in the CDR3. Germline V lookup: CDR1 SGDLS, CDR2 YYNGEE. Trimming left V 1 base short and J 1 base short, with 8 bases between. Profiling relied on immunoSEQ multiplex PCR, and the TCRdb table lists in-frame clones only, not all of them. The table shows around 87,000 clones, with 80% to 90% occurring only once. The chain employs TRBV9 and TRBJ1-2, with D unresolved. Sequenced: peripheral blood. The TCR comes from a man between 50 and 59 years old with acute or convalescent COVID-19. In DNA, the CDR3 is TGTGCCAGCAGCGTATCTACGGGTAACTATGGCTACACCTTC. Residues: CASSVSTGNYGYTF.